Given below is one TCR beta chain in context. Its antigen remains unidentified. Within one base of it there is no much larger clone, and no base qualities were kept. This specimen comes from a study of T cell responses to AZD1222 COVID-19 vaccine (dated by TCRdb to 2020 to 2023). General notes on the study: AZD1222 recipients given second doses at about 4 weeks or at about 12 weeks were pooled, since spike-specific TCR depth and breadth were not found to differ between the two schedules. TCR sequencing was performed for roughly 250 trial participants, of whom around 200 were given two doses of AZD1222 and around 25 were given two doses of MenACWY control vaccine. Enrollment into the trials was organized by age into subgroups of 18-55, 56-69 and 70-plus years, and those subgroups contained approximately 150, 30 and 60 TCR-sequenced participants, respectively. Paper-wide results and their limitations: Conclusions about previously exposed vaccinees are limited because only a handful of AZD1222 recipients were SARS-CoV-2 seropositive at baseline. After two AZD1222 doses, spike-specific TCR breadth and depth were significantly higher than at day 0 and than in MenACWY recipients. Participants were mostly white British, with more females than males. The authors suggested clonal diversity may have been underestimated. Because no samples from the day 14 peak response were available, repertoires could be characterized only after the peak T cell response. CD4 TCRs associated with the vaccine covered the entire spike protein, and the dominant responses were in regions 160-218 and 743-854. In the small 56-69-year group, the increase in depth fell short of significance, most likely because of low power. Reportedly, close to half of the unique spike-specific TCRs recognized epitopes lying outside the regions that are mutated in the B.1.351 and B.1.1.7 variants.

The time point label for this specimen denotes: baseline before first vaccination. Vaccinee samples came from UK trials COV001 and COV002, including a single-blind randomized controlled phase 2/3 trial of AZD1222 (ChAdOx1 nCoV-19) in healthy adults. Trial participant PBMC samples were collected at day 0 and day 28 after the second dose for TCRbeta chain sequencing. The CDR3 regions of human TCRbeta chains were subjected to immunosequencing. Under the source paper's analysis protocol: TCRs in the repertoires were matched against a reference library of SARS-CoV-2-specific TCRs that had been generated with the MIRA antigen-specificity platform. Breadth was defined as the fraction of unique TCRs that were SARS-CoV-2-associated, and depth was defined as the fraction of total T cells that were SARS-CoV-2-associated. Each spike-specific TCR was assigned to its reactive spike region and to a CD4 or CD8 class using the MIRA data. Log10-transformed breadth and depth values were compared by one-way ANOVA with Sidak's multiple comparisons tests. Imported from immuneACCESS, the table was reduced by TCRdb to in-frame sequences with V and J called. These copies leave out some clones; in studies compared against another copy, an unresolved V gene accounts for under half, and the cause of the remainder is not known. V and J calls plus clone size are reproduced from that table; the DNA served to infer D and trimming. The sample profile shows 92,000 or so clones; 89% of them were found once. The ten largest account for more than 1.5% of the sample.

V was cut back by 7 bases and J by 1 base, leaving a gap of 8 bases between them. Counted from cysteine to phenylalanine, this CDR3 has 12 amino acids. Only the CDR3 region is kept as DNA, spanning 36 bases read in frame from base 1. CDR1 and CDR2, per the germline V gene (reference sequence), are MNHEY and SMNVEV. Recombination connected TRBV27 to TRBJ2-7; no confident D gene assignment can be made. The input for sequencing was peripheral blood, taken on day 0 of AZD1222 vaccination. The sequence came from an adult in good health. The bases are TGTGCCAGCATCAGGCCTTCCTACGAGCAGTACTTC. This sequence encodes CASIRPSYEQYF.